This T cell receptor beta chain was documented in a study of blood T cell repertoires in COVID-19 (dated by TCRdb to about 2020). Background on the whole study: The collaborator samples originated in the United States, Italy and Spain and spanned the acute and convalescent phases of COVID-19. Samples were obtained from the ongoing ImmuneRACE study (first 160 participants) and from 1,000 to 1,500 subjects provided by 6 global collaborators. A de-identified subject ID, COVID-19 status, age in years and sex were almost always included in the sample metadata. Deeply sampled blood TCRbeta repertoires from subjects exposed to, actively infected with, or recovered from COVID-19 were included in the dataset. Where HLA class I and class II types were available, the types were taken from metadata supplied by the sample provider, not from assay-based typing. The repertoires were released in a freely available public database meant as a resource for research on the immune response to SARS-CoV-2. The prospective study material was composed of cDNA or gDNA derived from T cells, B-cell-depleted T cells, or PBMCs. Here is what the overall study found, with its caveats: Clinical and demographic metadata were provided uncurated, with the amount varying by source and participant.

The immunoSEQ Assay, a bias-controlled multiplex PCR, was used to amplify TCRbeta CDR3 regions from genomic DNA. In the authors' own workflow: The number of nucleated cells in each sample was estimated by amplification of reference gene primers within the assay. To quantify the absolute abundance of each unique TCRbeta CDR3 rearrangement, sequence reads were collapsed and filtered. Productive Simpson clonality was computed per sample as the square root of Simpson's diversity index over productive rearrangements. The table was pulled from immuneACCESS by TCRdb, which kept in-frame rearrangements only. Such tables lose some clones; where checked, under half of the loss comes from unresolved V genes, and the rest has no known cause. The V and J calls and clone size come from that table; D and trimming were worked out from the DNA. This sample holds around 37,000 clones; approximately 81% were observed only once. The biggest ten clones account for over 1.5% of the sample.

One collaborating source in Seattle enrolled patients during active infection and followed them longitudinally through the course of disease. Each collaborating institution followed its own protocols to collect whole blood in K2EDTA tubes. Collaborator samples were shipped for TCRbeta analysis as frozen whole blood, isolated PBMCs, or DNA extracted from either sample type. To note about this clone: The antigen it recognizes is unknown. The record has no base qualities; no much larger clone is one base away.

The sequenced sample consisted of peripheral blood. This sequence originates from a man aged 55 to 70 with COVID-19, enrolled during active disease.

In nucleotides, the sequence is TGTGCCAGCAGCTTAGATCGGGGCAATGAGCAGTTCTTC. Translated, it reads CASSLDRGNEQFF. The chain links TRBV7-7 with TRBJ2-1; the D segment could be TRBD2, given 5 matching bases. V and J lose 1 base and 6 bases, and a span of 7 bases separates them. From the cysteine up to the phenylalanine, the CDR3 has a length of 13 residues. Here the CDR3 DNA is all that survives: 39 bases in frame from base 1. The germline V gene (reference sequence) provides CDR1 SSHAT and CDR2 FNYEAQ.